The entry below gives a single T cell receptor (beta chain) sequence along with its context. The antigen is not known. This specimen belongs to a study of response to subunit inactivated influenza vaccine. TCRdb reanalysed the RT-PCR reads using MiXCR and keeps one entry per CDR3 protein. The table includes some 500,000 distinct CDR3 sequences, approximately 13% detected once. Germline values: CDR1 SGHRS, CDR2 YFSETQ. This CDR3 has 15 residues. V was clipped by 3 bases and J by 6 bases; unmatched bases: 10. General observations from the study: T cells newly recruited by each seasonal influenza vaccination are few, the authors suggested.

The receptor was isolated from a man aged 50 to 59 who received an inactivated influenza vaccine. The source material was PBMCs from blood, sampled roughly 48 days after vaccination. The chain uses TRBV5-1 and TRBJ2-7, with 9 bases fitting TRBD1. The CDR3 DNA reads as TGCGCCAGCAGCTGGGACAGGGTTTTTTTATCCGAGCAGTACTTC. Residues: CASSWDRVFLSEQYF.